These T cell receptor beta chains were read from a single sample in a study of response to subunit inactivated influenza vaccine. TCRdb independently ran MiXCR on the RT-PCR reads; one entry per CDR3 protein. The sample consists of roughly 650,000 distinct CDR3 sequences, roughly 14% of them appearing once. The material sequenced was PBMCs from blood, taken roughly 12 days after vaccination. These TCRs come from a man aged 50-60 years who received an inactivated influenza vaccine. CDR3s include the opening cysteine and the closing phenylalanine or tryptophan. Fields, in order: V gene, D gene, J gene, clone size, CDR3 protein, CDR3 DNA. D genes are given only for firm matches. Size values are once, few and many counts, or a class for expanded clones, and some rows have none.

v_call: TRBV27; d_call: TRBD1; j_call: TRBJ2-6; clone_size: many; cdr3_aa: CASSRQGALFSGANVLTF; cdr3_nt: TGTGCCAGCAGTAGACAGGGGGCGTTATTCTCTGGGGCCAACGTCCTGACTTTC
v_call: TRBV10-3; d_call: -; j_call: TRBJ2-6; clone_size: -; cdr3_aa: CAISDLGRINSGANVLTF; cdr3_nt: TGTGCCATCAGTGATCTTGGGAGAATCAATTCTGGGGCCAACGTCCTGACTTTC
v_call: TRBV7-2; d_call: -; j_call: TRBJ1-4; clone_size: -; cdr3_aa: CASSLVGSAIPNEKLFF; cdr3_nt: TGTGCCAGCAGCTTAGTAGGGTCAGCAATTCCGAATGAAAAACTGTTTTTT
v_call: TRBV7-2; d_call: -; j_call: TRBJ2-1; clone_size: few; cdr3_aa: CASSLDGGNSYNEQFF; cdr3_nt: TGTGCCAGCAGCTTAGACGGGGGCAACTCCTACAATGAGCAGTTCTTC
v_call: TRBV5-1; d_call: -; j_call: TRBJ2-1; clone_size: many; cdr3_aa: CASSQVSSYNEQFF; cdr3_nt: TGCGCCAGCAGCCAGGTTAGCTCCTACAATGAGCAGTTCTTC
v_call: TRBV19; d_call: -; j_call: TRBJ1-6; clone_size: few; cdr3_aa: CASSIRRLGSSYNSPLHF; cdr3_nt: TGTGCCAGTAGTATTCGACGGCTTGGGAGCTCCTATAATTCACCCCTCCACTTT
v_call: TRBV28; d_call: -; j_call: TRBJ2-5; clone_size: few; cdr3_aa: CASSPPGAGIQETQYF; cdr3_nt: TGTGCCAGCAGTCCCCCCGGGGCGGGGATACAAGAGACCCAGTACTTC
v_call: TRBV4-2; d_call: TRBD2; j_call: TRBJ2-1; clone_size: -; cdr3_aa: CASSLGGGLGDYNEQFF; cdr3_nt: TGTGCCAGCAGCCTTGGGGGGGGACTAGGGGATTACAATGAGCAGTTCTTC
v_call: TRBV27; d_call: -; j_call: TRBJ2-5; clone_size: few; cdr3_aa: CASSLSAQVKTQYF; cdr3_nt: TGTGCCAGCAGTTTATCTGCCCAGGTGAAGACCCAGTACTTC
v_call: TRBV29-1; d_call: TRBD2; j_call: TRBJ2-6; clone_size: -; cdr3_aa: CSVWGGNHSGANVLTF; cdr3_nt: TGCAGCGTTTGGGGGGGAAACCATTCTGGGGCCAACGTCCTGACTTTC
v_call: TRBV6-1; d_call: -; j_call: TRBJ2-2; clone_size: few; cdr3_aa: CASTISTGFTGELFF; cdr3_nt: TGTGCCAGCACCATTTCCACAGGGTTTACCGGGGAGCTGTTTTTT
v_call: TRBV4-2; d_call: -; j_call: TRBJ1-1; clone_size: -; cdr3_aa: CASSQEPGDKSTEAFF; cdr3_nt: TGTGCCAGCAGCCAAGAACCAGGGGATAAGAGCACTGAAGCTTTCTTT
v_call: TRBV6-5; d_call: TRBD1; j_call: TRBJ2-7; clone_size: once; cdr3_aa: CASSYLAGQGVSSYEQYF; cdr3_nt: TGTGCCAGCAGTTACTTGGCGGGACAGGGGGTTTCGTCATACGAGCAGTACTTC
v_call: TRBV7-2; d_call: -; j_call: TRBJ2-1; clone_size: many; cdr3_aa: CASSLIAGGDNEQFF; cdr3_nt: TGTGCCAGCAGCTTAATCGCAGGGGGGGACAATGAGCAGTTCTTC
v_call: TRBV4-1; d_call: -; j_call: TRBJ2-1; clone_size: few; cdr3_aa: CASSQVGQFYNEQFF; cdr3_nt: TGCGCCAGCAGCCAAGTGGGACAATTTTACAATGAGCAGTTCTTC
v_call: TRBV7-9; d_call: TRBD2; j_call: TRBJ2-7; clone_size: few; cdr3_aa: CASSFSGSAFYEQYF; cdr3_nt: TGTGCCAGCAGCTTTAGCGGGAGCGCTTTCTACGAGCAGTACTTC
v_call: TRBV5-1; d_call: -; j_call: TRBJ1-4; clone_size: few; cdr3_aa: CASSSTGARNEKLFF; cdr3_nt: TGCGCCAGCAGCTCGACGGGGGCGAGGAATGAAAAACTGTTTTTT
v_call: TRBV30; d_call: -; j_call: TRBJ2-7; clone_size: few; cdr3_aa: CAWSPGVLAYEQYF; cdr3_nt: TGTGCCTGGAGTCCCGGTGTGTTAGCCTACGAGCAGTACTTC
v_call: TRBV5-4; d_call: TRBD2; j_call: TRBJ2-7; clone_size: -; cdr3_aa: CASSRSGLAYYEQYF; cdr3_nt: TGTGCCAGCAGCAGATCGGGACTAGCCTACTACGAGCAGTACTTC
v_call: TRBV6-2/TRBV6-3; d_call: -; j_call: TRBJ2-7; clone_size: few; cdr3_aa: CASSYSRLPWYEQYF; cdr3_nt: TGTGCCAGCAGTTACTCGAGGCTCCCCTGGTACGAGCAGTACTTC
v_call: TRBV19; d_call: -; j_call: TRBJ1-1; clone_size: -; cdr3_aa: CASSIIGRKNTEAFF; cdr3_nt: TGTGCCAGTAGTATAATAGGACGGAAGAACACTGAAGCTTTCTTT
v_call: TRBV5-1; d_call: -; j_call: TRBJ2-5; clone_size: -; cdr3_aa: CASSLAAVKETQYF; cdr3_nt: TGCGCCAGCAGCTTGGCGGCCGTAAAAGAGACCCAGTACTTC
v_call: TRBV4-3; d_call: -; j_call: TRBJ2-4; clone_size: -; cdr3_aa: CASSQDQILAKNIQYF; cdr3_nt: TGCGCCAGCAGCCAAGATCAAATACTAGCCAAAAACATTCAGTACTTC
v_call: TRBV12-3/TRBV12-4; d_call: -; j_call: TRBJ2-3; clone_size: few; cdr3_aa: CASSSRGGPTDTQYF; cdr3_nt: TGTGCCAGCAGTTCTAGGGGGGGGCCGACAGATACGCAGTATTTT
v_call: TRBV5-6; d_call: -; j_call: TRBJ2-1; clone_size: many; cdr3_aa: CASSLWRGDTYNEQFF; cdr3_nt: TGTGCCAGCAGCTTGTGGCGGGGAGACACTTACAATGAGCAGTTCTTC